The 27 T cell receptor beta chains presented below share a single source sample, sequenced in a study of CD8+ T cells in alopecia areata. The treatment denotes: oral pan-JAK inhibitor, 5-10 mg twice daily. Reverse transcription of extracted RNA yielded cDNA, which provided the sequencing template. The method was immunoSEQ multiplex PCR; TCRdb's version includes in-frame clones alone and lacks a portion of them. The sample lists about 200,000 clones; 35% to 45% were seen once. Material: CD4+ T cells sorted from blood, obtained at approximately week 34, from a patient treated with tofacitinib. These receptors all stem from a human donor with alopecia areata.

The V and J genes are TRBV6-5 and TRBJ1-1, with no clear D. This CDR3 has 15 residues. The germline V gene has CDR1 MNHEY and CDR2 SVGAGI. The ends were cut back, 5 bases at V and 0 bases at J, with 13 bases in the middle. The CDR3 bases are TGTGCCAGCAGTCCCCAACCGAGGATGAACACTGAAGCTTTCTTT. Protein: CASSPQPRMNTEAFF.

This clone was recorded a few times. V and J are TRBV6-5 and TRBJ2-1, with a possible D match to TRBD1 (6 bases). Trimming removed 3 bases at V and 9 bases at J, with 12 bases between. The CDR3 contains 13 residues. Per the germline V gene, CDR1 is MNHEY and CDR2 is SVGAGI. The chain's CDR3 is CASSYTGWVEQFF. DNA of the CDR3: TGTGCCAGCAGTTATACAGGGTGGGTTGAGCAGTTCTTC.

The J gene is TRBJ2-7, the V gene TRBV5-1; D is unresolved. The germline CDR1 and CDR2 sequences are SGHRS and YFSETQ. The CDR3 sequence is 16 residues long. The V gene lost 0 bases and the J gene lost 4 bases, with 17 bases spanning the gap. CDR3 bases: TGCGCCAGCAGCTTGGATTCCCTAGGACGAGTGTACGAGCAGTACTTC. Amino acids: CASSLDSLGRVYEQYF.

This clone was seen only a few times. The V and J genes are TRBV6-5 and TRBJ2-2; no firm D call. In germline, CDR1 is MNHEY, CDR2 SVGAGI. The CDR3 is made up of 12 amino acids. V lost 6 bases and J 4 bases, leaving 6 bases between the germline ends. CDR3 in DNA: TGTGCCAGCAGGTTGGGCACCGGGGAGCTGTTTTTT. This gives the protein CASRLGTGELFF.

A note on this clone: The CDR3 carries no conserved terminal phenylalanine or tryptophan, so it likely arises from a read error. The limits of the CDR3 on the DNA are not certain, so only TCRdb's listed CDR3 is given. This rearrangement joins TRBV2 to TRBJ1-1; TRBD1 is the table's D call, not checked against the DNA. CDR1 and CDR2 (germline): SNHLY, FYNNEI. The CDR3 length is 14 residues, termini included. The CDR3 protein is CASSFLLQGGHPSI.

This chain connects TRBV5-1 to TRBJ1-5, with D possibly matching TRBD1 (5 bases). The length of the CDR3 is 15 residues. Deletions cut 4 bases from V and 5 bases from J, with 16 bases between. Germline V gives CDR1 SGHRS, CDR2 YFSETQ. The CDR3 reads CASSLMGDLHQPQHF. The CDR3, as DNA: TGCGCCAGCAGCCTCATGGGGGACTTGCATCAGCCCCAGCATTTT.

This clone was picked up a small number of times. The chain carries TRBV18 and TRBJ1-1; the D is unclear. CDR1 is KGHSH and CDR2 is LQKENI in the germline V gene. CDR3 size: 14 residues. V was shortened by 2 bases and J by 1 base, with 8 bases between the two germline ends. Here the CDR3 reads CASSPASGNTEAFF. CDR3 DNA sequence: TGTGCCAGCTCACCAGCCTCGGGGAACACTGAAGCTTTCTTT.

This clone turned up a few times. The genes are TRBV5-1 and TRBJ2-6; 7 bases are shared with TRBD1. CDR3 size: 18 residues. V trimming: 4 bases; J trimming: 0 bases; junction bases outside the gene matches: 10. Germline V gene lookup returns CDR1 SGHRS and CDR2 YFSETQ. In nucleotides, the CDR3 is TGCGCCAGCAGCGATAGACAGGGAACGGTCTCTGGGGCCAACGTCCTGACTTTC. This gives the protein CASSDRQGTVSGANVLTF.

This clone has just a few counts. The chain employs TRBV30 and TRBJ1-1; D call uncertain. V was shortened by 1 base and J by 0 bases, with 6 bases between the two germline ends. The CDR3 spans 13 residues. CDR1 and CDR2 from the germline V gene are GTSNPN and SVGIG (reference sequence). CDR3 nucleotide sequence: TGTGCCTGGAGTGGAAACATGAACACTGAAGCTTTCTTT. Protein sequence: CAWSGNMNTEAFF.

The chain recombines TRBV7-8 with TRBJ2-1; 8 bases line up with TRBD1. CDR1 is SGHVS and CDR2 is FQNEAQ in the germline V gene. V dropped 5 bases and J dropped 6; count of bases not matched to a gene: 21. There are 19 residues in the CDR3. CDR3 protein: CASSAVWFRRGQVPNEQFF. The CDR3 DNA reads as TGTGCCAGCAGCGCGGTCTGGTTCCGTCGGGGACAGGTCCCCAATGAGCAGTTCTTC.

The CDR3 DNA sequence: TGTGCCTGGAGCCCCAAACAGGGGTGGTACGAGCAGTACTTC. This encodes CAWSPKQGWYEQYF. This chain connects TRBV30 to TRBJ2-7, with TRBD1 matching 7 bases. The germline CDR1 and CDR2 sequences are GTSNPN and SVGIG (reference sequence). The CDR3 runs to 14 residues. V trimming: 3 bases; J trimming: 4 bases; junction bases outside the gene matches: 9.

V is TRBV5-4 and J is TRBJ1-2; 7 bases align to TRBD1. The CDR3 contains 17 residues. Germline V gene sequence: CDR1 SGHNT, CDR2 YYREEE (reference sequence). V lost 4 bases and J lost 4; bases outside the gene matches: 16. Here the CDR3 reads CASSPRTGSIRIYGYTF. CDR3 bases: TGTGCCAGCAGCCCACGGACAGGCTCCATTCGTATCTATGGCTACACCTTC.

This clone was counted a few times. This chain joins TRBV29-1 and TRBJ2-3; 7 nucleotides line up with TRBD1. In germline, CDR1 is SQVTM, CDR2 ANQGSEA. V trimming: 7 bases; J trimming: 5 bases; junction bases outside the gene matches: 6. This CDR3 is 12 amino acids long. DNA of the CDR3: TGCAGCGCGGACAGGAATGGAGATACGCAGTATTTT. Translated: CSADRNGDTQYF.

This clone was detected many times. The chain joins TRBV4-1 to TRBJ1-2; weak D call: TRBD1 (5 bases). CDR1 and CDR2 (germline): MGHRA, YSYEKL. The V and J ends lost 4 bases and 0 bases respectively, with 9 bases between them. This CDR3 is built from 14 residues. CDR3 coding DNA: TGCGCCAGCAGCCCACTACAGGCTAACTATGGCTACACCTTC. Protein product: CASSPLQANYGYTF.

The CDR3 DNA reads TGTGCCAGCAGCCGTACTAGCGGGGGGGCCGGCACAGATACGCAGTATTTT. Translation: CASSRTSGGAGTDTQYF. The chain has TRBV9 and TRBJ2-3; the match to TRBD2 covers 13 bases. The V and J ends lost 4 bases and 1 base, in that order; junction bases with no gene match: 6. Germline values: CDR1 SGDLS, CDR2 YYNGEE. The CDR3 contains 17 residues.

This chain joins TRBV5-1 and TRBJ2-4; a possible D gene is TRBD1 (6 bases). Per the germline V gene, CDR1 is SGHRS and CDR2 is YFSETQ. The CDR3 loop spans 17 amino acids. Trimming took 0 bases from V and 2 from J, leaving 15 bases between them. In DNA, the CDR3 is TGCGCCAGCAGCTTGGAAGCTGGGGGCACGACCAAAAACATTCAGTACTTC. Its protein product is CASSLEAGGTTKNIQYF.

V is TRBV14 and J is TRBJ2-3; D not certain. V lost 1 base and J 8 bases, leaving 10 bases between the germline ends. This CDR3 is built from 13 residues. Germline CDR1 SGHDN, CDR2 FVKESK. The CDR3 DNA is TGTGCCAGCAGCCAAGCCGGTCCCGGTACGCAGTATTTT. Amino acids: CASSQAGPGTQYF.

This clone has a handful of counts. The rearrangement joins TRBV7-9 to TRBJ2-5; the D call may be TRBD1 or TRBD2 (5 bases each). In germline, CDR1 is SEHNR, CDR2 FQNEAQ (reference sequence). Between the trimmed V and J ends, which lost 4 bases and 4 bases, there was a span of 10 bases. The CDR3 has 13 amino acids. The CDR3 is CASSSGSSETQYF. The CDR3, as DNA: TGTGCCAGCAGCTCAGGGAGTTCAGAGACCCAGTACTTC.

The chain carries TRBV4-2 and TRBJ1-1; no clear D. V was shortened by 4 bases and J by 5 bases, with 5 bases between the two germline ends. This CDR3 spans 11 amino acids. Per the germline V gene, CDR1 is LGHNA and CDR2 is YNFKEQ. The CDR3 loop reads CASSLETEAFF. Written as DNA, the CDR3 is TGTGCCAGCAGCCTTGAGACTGAAGCTTTCTTT.

This rearrangement joins TRBV18 to TRBJ2-1; maybe TRBD2 (6 bases). V lost 7 bases, J lost 0 bases, and 7 bases lay in between. CDR3 size: 13 residues. CDR1 and CDR2 (germline): KGHSH, LQKENI. The CDR3 coding sequence is TGTGCCAGCTATAGCGGCTCCTACAATGAGCAGTTCTTC. Translated: CASYSGSYNEQFF.

V usage is TRBV19 and J usage is TRBJ2-2; TRBD2 matches at 10 bases. The ends lost 2 bases at V and 0 bases at J; junction bases unmatched: 9. Germline loops: CDR1 LNHDA, CDR2 SQIVND (reference sequence). The CDR3 has 19 amino acids. In DNA form, the CDR3 reads TGTGCCAGTAGTATACTGGGGCTAGCGGGGGAGTCGAACACCGGGGAGCTGTTTTTT. Its protein product is CASSILGLAGESNTGELFF.

This clone was seen more than once but under ten times. The rearrangement joins TRBV6-5 to TRBJ2-3; D is undetermined. This CDR3 region has 15 residues. The V and J ends lost 3 bases and 2 bases respectively, with 12 bases between them. The germline CDR1 and CDR2 sequences are MNHEY and SVGAGI. In nucleotides, the CDR3 is TGTGCCAGCAGTTATTCGGTGCAGTTCACAGATACGCAGTATTTT. Its translation is CASSYSVQFTDTQYF.

This clone turned up a few times. This CDR3 is CASSDHGQGAYEQYF. The CDR3, as DNA: TGTGCCAGCAGTGACCACGGACAGGGGGCCTACGAGCAGTACTTC. The J gene is TRBJ2-7, the V gene TRBV25-1, with TRBD1 identical over 10 bases. This CDR3 is built from 15 residues. Germline V gene data show CDR1 as MGHDK and CDR2 as SYGVNS. The V segment lost 3 bases and the J segment 2 bases; nucleotides outside the gene matches: 4.

This sequence joins TRBV4-1 and TRBJ2-1; the match to TRBD2 covers 9 bases. Germline lookup yields CDR1 MGHRA and CDR2 YSYEKL. V gave up 0 bases and J gave up 5 bases; unmatched junction bases: 5. This CDR3 region has 16 residues. The CDR3 loop is CASSQDRGLADNEQFF. CDR3 sequence (DNA): TGCGCCAGCAGCCAAGATAGGGGACTAGCTGACAATGAGCAGTTCTTC.

This clone was seen a few times. The chain joins TRBV4-2 to TRBJ1-1; 10 bases match TRBD1. Germline V gene lookup returns CDR1 LGHNA and CDR2 YNFKEQ. The V and J ends lost 2 bases and 4 bases, in that order; junction bases with no gene match: 4. This CDR3 contains 15 residues. The CDR3 DNA is TGTGCCAGCAGCCAAATGACAGGGGGCCCCACTGAAGCTTTCTTT. This encodes CASSQMTGGPTEAFF.

The rearrangement joins TRBV5-1 to TRBJ2-2; D is unclear. V dropped 2 bases and J dropped 4 bases, with 6 bases sitting between them. The germline V gene encodes CDR1 SGHRS and CDR2 YFSETQ. There are 13 residues in the CDR3. CDR3: CASSLDSTGELFF. The DNA for the CDR3 is TGCGCCAGCAGCTTAGATTCCACCGGGGAGCTGTTTTTT.

This chain uses TRBV6-5 with TRBJ2-3; a weak D match, TRBD1 (5 bases). CDR3 length: 15 residues. CDR1 and CDR2 (germline): MNHEY, SVGAGI. Deletions cut 6 bases from V and 0 bases from J, with 13 bases between. This chain's CDR3 is CASSRQQSSTDTQYF. CDR3 DNA: TGTGCCAGCAGCCGACAGCAGTCTAGCACAGATACGCAGTATTTT.